This T cell receptor beta chain originates from a study of blood T cells in healthy people across ages. Trimming took off 3 bases at V and 0 bases at J, with 6 bases between the two ends. The germline CDR1 and CDR2 sequences are DFQATT and SNEGSKA (reference sequence). The CDR3 length is 13 residues. A second PCR, run for roughly 7 to 12 cycles, used a sample-barcoded 5' primer plus a J-beta primer mix. Researchers report that a template-switch adaptor with 12 random nucleotides tagged each cDNA molecule. TCRdb re-analysed the 5' RACE reads in MiXCR, keeping a single row per CDR3 protein. The repertoire holds about 680,000 distinct CDR3 sequences, with about half as singletons.

The chain links TRBV20-1 to TRBJ1-5, with D unresolved. The material sequenced was blood. The receptor was isolated from a woman in her fifties or sixties in good health. The CDR3 nucleotides are TGCAGTGCTAGCGGGGATAGCAATCAGCCCCAGCATTTT. This gives the protein CSASGDSNQPQHF.